The 22 T cell receptor beta chains given below trace back to one sample, sequenced in a study of Ad26.COV2.S vaccination and SARS-CoV-2 variants. Treatment defined: approximately 18 received Ad26.COV2.S at low or high dose, single or two shots; five or six received placebo; per-sample allocation not given. Specimen acquisition occurred on day 63 following the initial vaccine or placebo injection. Clones were sequenced by immunoSEQ multiplex PCR, and TCRdb holds only the in-frame ones, with some missing. The sample consists of about 460,000 clones, roughly 87% of them appearing once. The starting material was peripheral blood, obtained in a trial of Ad26.COV2.S vaccine versus placebo. The receptor source for this set is a person aged 18-65 years who received the Ad26.COV2.S COVID-19 vaccine or a placebo.

This chain links TRBV4-3 with TRBJ1-2; the match to TRBD1 covers 7 bases. The V and J ends lost 4 bases and 1 base, in that order; junction bases with no gene match: 6. Per germline, CDR1 LGHNA and CDR2 YSLEER. CDR3 length equals 15 residues. CDR3 bases: TGCGCCAGCAGCCTAGATGCAGGGGGTAACTATGGCTACACCTTC. This gives the protein CASSLDAGGNYGYTF.

This chain uses TRBV3-1 (or the pseudogene TRBV3-2) with TRBJ1-6; 7 nucleotides agree with TRBD1. Germline V gene lookup returns CDR1 LGHDT and CDR2 YNNKEL (reference sequence). This CDR3 region has 15 residues. The ends lost 1 base at V and 9 bases at J; junction bases unmatched: 6. The chain's CDR3 is CASSQGAGGSSPLHF. DNA for the CDR3: TGTGCCAGCAGCCAAGGGGCAGGGGGAAGTTCACCCCTCCACTTT.

V and J are TRBV19 and TRBJ2-5, with 10 bases identical to TRBD1. The CDR3 spans 18 residues. Per the germline V gene, CDR1 is LNHDA and CDR2 is SQIVND (reference sequence). V dropped 4 bases and J dropped 2; count of bases not matched to a gene: 13. In nucleotides, the CDR3 is TGTGCCAGTAGTAGACGGGGACAGGGGTCCGTAGGTCAAGAGACCCAGTACTTC. This encodes CASSRRGQGSVGQETQYF. The whole variable domain, remainder taken from reference TRBV19 and TRBJ2-5, is DGGITQSPKYLFRKEGQNVTLSCEQNLNHDAMYWYRQDPGQGLRLIYYSQIVNDFQKGDIAEGYSVSREKKESFPLTVTSAQKNPTAFYLCASSRRGQGSVGQETQYFGPGTRLLVL.

The CDR3 DNA follows: TGTGCCAGCAGACAACAGGGGCTGAACCAAGAGACCCAGTACTTC. It translates to CASRQQGLNQETQYF. This chain uses TRBV5-5 with TRBJ2-5; 7 bases fit TRBD1. Germline loops: CDR1 SGHKS, CDR2 YYEKEE (reference sequence). V dropped 5 bases and J dropped 0; count of bases not matched to a gene: 7. The CDR3 contains 15 residues.

The V call is TRBV7-9, the J call TRBJ1-1; D possibly corresponds to TRBD1 (5 bases). Looked up from germline, CDR1 is SEHNR and CDR2 is FQNEAQ (reference sequence). The CDR3 totals 15 residues. Trimming left V 3 bases short and J 4 bases short, with 15 bases between. The CDR3 is CASSLYKRQSTEAFF. Here the CDR3 DNA reads TGTGCCAGCAGCTTGTATAAGAGACAGTCCACTGAAGCTTTCTTT.

The J gene is TRBJ1-1, the V gene TRBV27; D is uncertain. This CDR3 comprises 16 residues. Per germline, CDR1 MNHEY and CDR2 SMNVEV (reference sequence). V lost 7 bases to trimming and J lost 2 bases, with 20 bases between them. CDR3 residues: CASIPGGIGINTEAFF. The CDR3 DNA reads TGTGCCAGCATCCCCGGAGGAATTGGGATAAACACTGAAGCTTTCTTT.

The chain is built from TRBV3-1 (or the pseudogene TRBV3-2) and TRBJ2-7; 7 bases are shared with TRBD1. V was clipped by 4 bases and J by 2 bases; unmatched bases: 5. The CDR3 spans 14 residues. From germline, CDR1 is LGHDT and CDR2 YNNKEL (reference sequence). CDR3 amino acids: CASSPNRGPYEQYF. The CDR3 DNA follows: TGTGCCAGCAGCCCAAACAGGGGACCCTACGAGCAGTACTTC.

Comment on this clone: Additional DNA sequences in this sample encode the identical CDR3. This chain joins TRBV24-1 and TRBJ2-1; 7 bases fit TRBD1. The V gene end was trimmed by 3 bases and the J gene end by 0 bases; junction bases not matched to a gene: 4. This CDR3 region has 16 residues. Germline values: CDR1 KGHDR, CDR2 SFDVKD. CDR3 in DNA: TGTGCCACCAGTGATCCGACAGGGAGCTCCTACAATGAGCAGTTCTTC. Translation: CATSDPTGSSYNEQFF.

CDR3 residues: CASSLKTLVKTGVNSPLHF. In nucleotides, the CDR3 is TGTGCCAGCAGCTTAAAGACTCTGGTGAAGACAGGGGTTAATTCACCCCTCCACTTT. The rearrangement uses TRBV7-6 and TRBJ1-6, with 8 nucleotides matching TRBD1. The CDR3 totals 19 residues. V shed 2 bases and J 6 bases; nucleotides not matched to a gene: 15. Germline-derived CDR1 and CDR2 are SGHVS and FNYEAQ.

This rearrangement joins TRBV27 to TRBJ2-1; 13 bases line up with TRBD2. CDR1 MNHEY and CDR2 SMNVEV come from the germline V gene (reference sequence). The CDR3 extends over 17 amino acids. Trimming took 0 bases from V and 8 from J; bases not matched to a gene: 7. The CDR3: CASSLSGLAGVIDEQFF. The CDR3 DNA reads as TGTGCCAGCAGTTTATCAGGACTAGCGGGAGTGATCGATGAGCAGTTCTTC.

This clone has a handful of counts. The rearrangement uses TRBV7-9 and TRBJ1-1, with D possibly matching TRBD1 (5 bases). CDR1 is SEHNR, CDR2 FQNEAQ, per germline (reference sequence). The CDR3 covers 11 residues. Between the trimmed V and J ends, which lost 3 bases and 8 bases, there was a span of 7 bases. The CDR3 reads CASSLAGEAFF. The CDR3 bases are TGTGCCAGCAGCTTGGCAGGGGAAGCTTTCTTT.

The chain uses TRBV5-4 and TRBJ1-6, with 7 bases that match TRBD1. CDR1 SGHNT and CDR2 YYREEE come from the germline V gene (reference sequence). The V and J ends lost 4 bases and 10 bases, in that order; junction bases with no gene match: 8. CDR3 length: 14 amino acids. This CDR3 is CASSTNRGRSPLHF. DNA for the CDR3: TGTGCCAGCAGCACAAACAGGGGAAGATCACCCCTCCACTTT.

A note on this clone: This same CDR3 is encoded by further DNA sequences in the sample. The CDR3 reads CAWSGQGHTEAFF. The CDR3 DNA is TGTGCCTGGAGTGGTCAGGGGCACACTGAAGCTTTCTTT. The chain uses TRBV30 and TRBJ1-1, with D perhaps TRBD1 (6 bases). CDR3 length: 13 residues. Trimming shortened V by 1 base and J by 3 bases, and 9 bases separated the two germline ends. Germline V lookup: CDR1 GTSNPN, CDR2 SVGIG (reference sequence).

This chain uses TRBV19 with TRBJ1-4, with 7 bases aligning to TRBD1. Unmatched junction bases numbered 7, after V lost 5 bases and J lost 4 bases. This CDR3 has 15 amino acids. CDR1 is LNHDA, CDR2 SQIVND, per germline (reference sequence). CDR3 sequence: CASSLRGGLNEKLFF. Here the CDR3 DNA reads TGTGCCAGTAGTCTAAGAGGGGGCCTTAATGAAAAACTGTTTTTT.

The gene calls are TRBV3-1 (or the pseudogene TRBV3-2) and TRBJ2-7, with D perhaps matching TRBD1 (6 bases). The CDR3 length is 14 residues. Trimming left V 5 bases short and J 4 bases short, with 15 bases between. The germline V gene has CDR1 LGHDT and CDR2 YNNKEL (reference sequence). CDR3 DNA: TGTGCCAGCAGCTCAGGGGATGTGGGGTACGAGCAGTACTTC. Translating it yields CASSSGDVGYEQYF.

The chain recombines TRBV7-2 with TRBJ1-5; D not certain. The length of the CDR3 is 13 residues. Trimming stripped 5 bases from V and 3 bases from J, with 8 bases between. Per the germline V gene, CDR1 is SGHTA and CDR2 is FQGNSA. The DNA for the CDR3 is TGTGCCAGCAGCCTCCAGGCCAATCAGCCCCAGCATTTT. Translating gives CASSLQANQPQHF.

This clone appeared once. This chain joins TRBV7-9 and TRBJ2-7, with 10 bases identical to TRBD1. The CDR3 is made up of 16 amino acids. V lost 5 bases to trimming and J lost 6 bases; unmatched junction nucleotides: 13. CDR1 is SEHNR, CDR2 FQNEAQ, per germline (reference sequence). As DNA, the CDR3 is TGTGCCAGCAGCCCAAAGGTGGGGACAGGGGCCCCCGAGCAGTACTTC. Its translation is CASSPKVGTGAPEQYF.

This clone appeared a single time. This rearrangement joins TRBV18 to TRBJ2-1; TRBD2 might be the D (6 bases). Looked up from germline, CDR1 is KGHSH and CDR2 is LQKENI. The CDR3 runs to 15 residues. V was trimmed by 4 bases and J by 6 bases, leaving 16 bases between them. In DNA form, the CDR3 reads TGTGCCAGCTCACTTCAGGGAGGAACGGGCAATGAGCAGTTCTTC. It codes for CASSLQGGTGNEQFF.

This chain joins TRBV19 and TRBJ2-1; TRBD2 agrees at 14 bases. This CDR3 comprises 18 residues. Trimming removed 7 bases from V and 4 bases from J; junction bases left unmatched: 12. Germline loops: CDR1 LNHDA, CDR2 SQIVND (reference sequence). CDR3 amino acids: CASTSGTSGGLRYNEQFF. CDR3 DNA sequence: TGTGCCAGTACATCGGGGACTAGCGGGGGATTGAGGTACAATGAGCAGTTCTTC.

V and J are TRBV2 and TRBJ1-1; a possible D gene is TRBD1 (6 bases). The CDR3 consists of 14 residues. Trimming cost V 4 bases and J 0 bases, with 9 bases left between them. Germline-derived CDR1 and CDR2 are SNHLY and FYNNEI. The CDR3 sequence is CASSVDRMNTEAFF. CDR3 in DNA: TGTGCCAGCAGTGTGGACAGAATGAACACTGAAGCTTTCTTT. Complete variable domain (other parts from reference TRBV2 and TRBJ1-1): EPEVTQTPSHQVTQMGQEVILRCVPISNHLYFYWYRQILGQKVEFLVSFYNNEISEKSEIFDDQFSVERPDGSNFTLKIRSTKLEDSAMYFCASSVDRMNTEAFFGQGTRLTVV.

The chain uses TRBV5-1 and TRBJ2-3, with 10 bases that match TRBD1. The germline V gene has CDR1 SGHRS and CDR2 YFSETQ. V lost 4 bases and J lost 3; bases outside the gene matches: 8. The CDR3 length is 16 residues. The CDR3, as DNA: TGCGCCAGCAGCCCCGGACAGGGGGTTTGGACAGATACGCAGTATTTT. Amino acids: CASSPGQGVWTDTQYF.

The chain employs TRBV27 and TRBJ1-6, with 8 bases identical to TRBD1. Germline V CDR1 and CDR2: MNHEY, SMNVEV (reference sequence). The junction had 6 bases not matched to a gene; V was cut back by 5 bases and J by 0 bases. The CDR3 is 17 residues long. The CDR3 nucleotides are TGTGCCAGCAGTCCTAGGACAGGGAGCTCCTATAATTCACCCCTCCACTTT. As protein: CASSPRTGSSYNSPLHF.